This T cell receptor (beta chain) was observed in a study of identical twins. Broader study findings: The more abundant beta clonotypes in cord blood had fewer insertions, and memory repertoires did not show this. Surplus twin overlap in beta out-of-frame sequences was less pronounced.

As regards this clonotype: Its target is not known.

Template switching added a universal primer site, and cDNA bore unique molecular identifiers. One entry per CDR3 protein, called by TCRdb with MiXCR from the 5' RACE reads. This sample has hundreds of thousands of distinct CDR3 sequences, with 6% to 9% found just once. The V segment lost 7 bases and the J segment 4 bases; nucleotides outside the gene matches: 9. The germline gives CDR1 SGHTA, CDR2 FQGNSA. This CDR3 is 14 amino acids long. The same sample was also used in a study of yellow fever vaccine responses in identical twins.

The source material was memory (CD45RO+) T cells sorted from blood. The clonotype was recovered from a woman aged 18-29 years in good health. The chain couples TRBV7-2 to TRBJ1-1, with 7 bases aligning to TRBD1. CDR3 residues: CASNLVGTATEAFF. The CDR3 nucleotides are TGTGCCAGCAACCTAGTCGGGACAGCCACTGAAGCTTTCTTT. Looking up the rest from reference TRBV7-2 and TRBJ1-1 gives the full variable domain: GAGVSQSPSNKVTEKGKDVELRCDPISGHTALYWYRQSLGQGLEFLIYFQGNSAPDKSGLPSDRFSAERTGGSVSTLTIQRTQQEDSAVYLCASNLVGTATEAFFGQGTRLTVV.